These T cell receptor beta chains were read from a single sample in a study of PD-1 blockade in mismatch repair-deficient tumors. Measured with immunoSEQ multiplex PCR; TCRdb has only the in-frame clones, and not every one. The data show some 130,000 clones, around nine tenths seen once. The sample here was peripheral blood, taken approximately 73 weeks after starting pembrolizumab. These receptor sequences come from an adult with mismatch repair-deficient cancer. CDR3s include the opening cysteine and the closing phenylalanine or tryptophan. The D gene is left open where the match is weak.

v_gene	j_gene	d_gene	CDR3aa
TRBV7-2	TRBJ2-5	TRBD2	CASSSWVAGQETQYF
TRBV27	TRBJ2-1	.	CASSPRGGDSYNEQFF
TRBV6-4	TRBJ2-1	TRBD2	CASSETDSGSNEQFF
TRBV29-1	TRBJ2-3	.	CSVEATGGRLGSDTQYF
TRBV28	TRBJ1-2	.	CASSLSEGTYF
TRBV5-5	TRBJ2-7	TRBD2	CASSSKLAGGPIVEQYF
TRBV19	TRBJ2-2	TRBD1	CASHSDRRNTGELFF
TRBV4-1	TRBJ1-1	TRBD1	CASSSRPGQRNTEAFF
TRBV5-4	TRBJ2-7	.	CASSSWGISDEQYF
TRBV28	TRBJ1-5	.	CASSGVRLNQPQHF
TRBV4-1	TRBJ1-5	TRBD1	CASSQGTGSNQPQHF
TRBV5-1	TRBJ2-1	TRBD2	CASKVGAGGNNEQFF
TRBV19	TRBJ2-7	TRBD1	CASSRTGPYEQYF
TRBV5-6	TRBJ2-1	TRBD1	CASSLDRDRIHNEQFF
TRBV7-2	TRBJ1-2	.	CASSQAYGYTF
TRBV19	TRBJ2-6	.	CASRSGLTNVLTF
TRBV14	TRBJ2-5	TRBD1	CASSQDQTGFRETQYF
TRBV10-2	TRBJ2-1	TRBD2	CATGTSGDNEQFF
TRBV13	TRBJ1-1	.	CASSLGTSAEAFF
TRBV7-2	TRBJ1-1	.	CASSSGMNTEAFF
TRBV6-6	TRBJ1-2	TRBD1	CASRGQYGYTF
TRBV10-1	TRBJ2-5	.	CATLRLILTRAQETQYF
TRBV6-6	TRBJ1-3	.	CASSYWDGGNTIYF
TRBV28	TRBJ2-7	TRBD2	CASRTASGIRTEQYF
TRBV28	TRBJ2-5	TRBD1	CASSRGQGAWGQETQYF
TRBV27	TRBJ2-7	TRBD1	CASSLAGTGGGYEQYF
TRBV5-1	TRBJ2-7	TRBD2	CASRNKAGFSYEQYF
TRBV28	TRBJ2-4	TRBD2	CASSLGTTQYF
TRBV27	TRBJ2-1	TRBD2	CASSSPGLAVNEQFF
TRBV4-3	TRBJ2-7	TRBD1	CASSQDGTGRSEQYF
TRBV5-4	TRBJ2-5	TRBD2	CASSSTGTSRETQYF
TRBV11-2	TRBJ2-5	TRBD1	CASRHVGTGVETQYF
TRBV16	TRBJ1-1	.	CASSQLGGTEAFF
TRBV7-8	TRBJ1-2	TRBD1	CASGIDRGLFYGYTF
TRBV30	TRBJ2-1	.	CAWSLRRGNLHNEQFF
TRBV28	TRBJ1-1	.	CASTNIDAPLSEAFF
TRBV2	TRBJ1-2	.	CASSEADSYGYTF
TRBV4-1	TRBJ1-4	.	CASSKRTDWEKLFF
TRBV29-1	TRBJ1-1	.	CSVEVWTPEAFF
TRBV11-2	TRBJ2-7	.	CASSLPTPYEQYF
TRBV19	TRBJ2-1	TRBD2	CASSIDLSGPGGNEQFF
TRBV5-6	TRBJ2-1	TRBD2	CASSHGLAALYNEQFF